The 7 T cell receptor beta chains in this list originate from one sample, sequenced in a study of T cell responses to AZD1222 COVID-19 vaccine. Clones were read by immunoSEQ multiplex PCR, and TCRdb kept only the in-frame ones, dropping some. This sample has about 120,000 clones, with around 92% found just once. The sequencing here drew on peripheral blood, taken 28 days after the second AZD1222 dose. These receptors were taken from an adult who received the AZD1222 COVID-19 vaccine.

This clone was detected only once. The chain carries TRBV6-6 and TRBJ2-7; D is perhaps TRBD2 (9 bases). Germline V gene sequence: CDR1 MNHNY, CDR2 SVGAGI (reference sequence). Trimming removed 5 bases from V and 2 bases from J, with 25 bases in between. There are 18 residues in the CDR3. The CDR3 DNA sequence: TGTGCCAGCAGTCGACAGGGGACGATTAGCGGGAGTACCTACGAGCAGTACTTC. The encoded protein is CASSRQGTISGSTYEQYF.

V and J are TRBV7-2 and TRBJ2-3; 7 bases map to TRBD2. The length of the CDR3 is 15 residues. Germline V gives CDR1 SGHTA, CDR2 FQGNSA. Unmatched junction bases numbered 4, after V lost 2 bases and J lost 2 bases. The CDR3 here is CASSLLGGNTDTQYF. Here the CDR3 DNA reads TGTGCCAGCAGCTTATTGGGGGGGAACACAGATACGCAGTATTTT.

V gene TRBV5-1 combines with J gene TRBJ1-5, with 7 bases identical to TRBD1. V dropped 1 base and J dropped 3; count of bases not matched to a gene: 4. CDR1 and CDR2 from the germline V gene are SGHRS and YFSETQ. This CDR3 is built from 15 residues. The CDR3 nucleotides read TGCGCCAGCAGCTTGTCGGACAGGACCAATCAGCCCCAGCATTTT. Translating gives CASSLSDRTNQPQHF.

The CDR3 here is CASSAAWGGDTQYF. CDR3 sequence (DNA): TGTGCCAGCAGCGCCGCTTGGGGAGGAGATACGCAGTATTTT. The chain has TRBV9 and TRBJ2-3, with D perhaps matching TRBD2 (6 bases). Germline V CDR1 and CDR2: SGDLS, YYNGEE. The CDR3 extends over 14 amino acids. The V gene lost 3 bases and the J gene lost 5 bases, with 13 bases spanning the gap.

The chain employs TRBV29-1 and TRBJ2-3; TRBD1 or TRBD2 may be the D gene (5 bases each). Germline V gene data show CDR1 as SQVTM and CDR2 as ANQGSEA. The CDR3 consists of 14 residues. With 4 bases removed from V and 0 bases from J, the gap between germline ends came to 11 bases. CDR3 residues: CSVVGRGSTDTQYF. CDR3 bases: TGCAGCGTTGTAGGTCGGGGCAGCACAGATACGCAGTATTTT.

The chain recombines TRBV9 with TRBJ2-3; 7 nucleotides align to TRBD1. The CDR3 loop spans 15 amino acids. The germline CDR1 and CDR2 sequences are SGDLS and YYNGEE. The V segment lost 7 bases and the J segment 2 bases; nucleotides outside the gene matches: 10. The CDR3 nucleotides are TGTGCCAGCGAACCCCTGACAGGGTACACAGATACGCAGTATTTT. Its translation: CASEPLTGYTDTQYF.

V usage is TRBV7-9 and J usage is TRBJ2-1; no reliable D call. The CDR3 totals 11 residues. Germline-derived CDR1 and CDR2 are SEHNR and FQNEAQ (reference sequence). Trimming cost V 7 bases and J 8 bases, with 9 bases left between them. CDR3 DNA sequence: TGTGCCAGCAACAGACTTCATGAGCAGTTCTTC. The encoded protein is CASNRLHEQFF.